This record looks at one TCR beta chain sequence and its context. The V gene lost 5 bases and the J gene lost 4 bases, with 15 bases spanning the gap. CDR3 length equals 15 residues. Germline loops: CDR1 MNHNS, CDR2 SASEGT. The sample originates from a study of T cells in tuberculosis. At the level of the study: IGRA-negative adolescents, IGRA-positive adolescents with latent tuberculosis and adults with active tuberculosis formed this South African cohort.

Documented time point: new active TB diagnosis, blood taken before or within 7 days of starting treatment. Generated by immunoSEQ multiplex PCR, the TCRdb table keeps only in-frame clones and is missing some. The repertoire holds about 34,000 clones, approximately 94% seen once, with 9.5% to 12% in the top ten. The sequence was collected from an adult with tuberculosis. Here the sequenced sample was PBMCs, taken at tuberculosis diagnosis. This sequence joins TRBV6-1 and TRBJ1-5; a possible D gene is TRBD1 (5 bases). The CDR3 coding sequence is TGTGCCAGCAGTCCCACTCGACAGCTTAATCAGCCCCAGCATTTT. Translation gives CASSPTRQLNQPQHF.